This T cell receptor beta chain was sequenced during a study of T cells in Graves' hyperthyroidism and ophthalmopathy. The study's findings and limits: The authors' 13 V-J model separated ophthalmopathy from stable hyperthyroidism.

A remark on this clonotype: Antigen specificity is unknown.

Template material for amplifying TCR beta CDR3 regions consisted of RNA transcripts. Using the HTBI primer set, a first-round RT-PCR was run on the TCR CDR3. TCRdb processed the multiplex PCR reads anew with MiXCR; each CDR3 protein has one entry. The repertoire consists of 500,000 to 750,000 distinct CDR3 sequences, with approximately 44% occurring once and the leading ten covering about 8.3%. Stable hyperthyroidism: no ophthalmopathy progression over 18 months of follow-up. Germline CDR1 reads MGHDK; CDR2 reads SYGVNS. CDR3 length equals 15 residues. Unmatched junction bases numbered 7, after V lost 8 bases and J lost 1 base.

The chain combines TRBV25-1 with TRBJ2-2; 7 bases line up with TRBD2. Sequences were obtained from peripheral blood or thyroid tissue (not recorded which). This sequence originates from a woman younger than 35 with Graves' hyperthyroidism. This chain's CDR3 is CASAGDKGNTGELFF. The CDR3 DNA follows: TGTGCCAGCGCGGGAGACAAGGGGAACACCGGGGAGCTGTTTTTT.